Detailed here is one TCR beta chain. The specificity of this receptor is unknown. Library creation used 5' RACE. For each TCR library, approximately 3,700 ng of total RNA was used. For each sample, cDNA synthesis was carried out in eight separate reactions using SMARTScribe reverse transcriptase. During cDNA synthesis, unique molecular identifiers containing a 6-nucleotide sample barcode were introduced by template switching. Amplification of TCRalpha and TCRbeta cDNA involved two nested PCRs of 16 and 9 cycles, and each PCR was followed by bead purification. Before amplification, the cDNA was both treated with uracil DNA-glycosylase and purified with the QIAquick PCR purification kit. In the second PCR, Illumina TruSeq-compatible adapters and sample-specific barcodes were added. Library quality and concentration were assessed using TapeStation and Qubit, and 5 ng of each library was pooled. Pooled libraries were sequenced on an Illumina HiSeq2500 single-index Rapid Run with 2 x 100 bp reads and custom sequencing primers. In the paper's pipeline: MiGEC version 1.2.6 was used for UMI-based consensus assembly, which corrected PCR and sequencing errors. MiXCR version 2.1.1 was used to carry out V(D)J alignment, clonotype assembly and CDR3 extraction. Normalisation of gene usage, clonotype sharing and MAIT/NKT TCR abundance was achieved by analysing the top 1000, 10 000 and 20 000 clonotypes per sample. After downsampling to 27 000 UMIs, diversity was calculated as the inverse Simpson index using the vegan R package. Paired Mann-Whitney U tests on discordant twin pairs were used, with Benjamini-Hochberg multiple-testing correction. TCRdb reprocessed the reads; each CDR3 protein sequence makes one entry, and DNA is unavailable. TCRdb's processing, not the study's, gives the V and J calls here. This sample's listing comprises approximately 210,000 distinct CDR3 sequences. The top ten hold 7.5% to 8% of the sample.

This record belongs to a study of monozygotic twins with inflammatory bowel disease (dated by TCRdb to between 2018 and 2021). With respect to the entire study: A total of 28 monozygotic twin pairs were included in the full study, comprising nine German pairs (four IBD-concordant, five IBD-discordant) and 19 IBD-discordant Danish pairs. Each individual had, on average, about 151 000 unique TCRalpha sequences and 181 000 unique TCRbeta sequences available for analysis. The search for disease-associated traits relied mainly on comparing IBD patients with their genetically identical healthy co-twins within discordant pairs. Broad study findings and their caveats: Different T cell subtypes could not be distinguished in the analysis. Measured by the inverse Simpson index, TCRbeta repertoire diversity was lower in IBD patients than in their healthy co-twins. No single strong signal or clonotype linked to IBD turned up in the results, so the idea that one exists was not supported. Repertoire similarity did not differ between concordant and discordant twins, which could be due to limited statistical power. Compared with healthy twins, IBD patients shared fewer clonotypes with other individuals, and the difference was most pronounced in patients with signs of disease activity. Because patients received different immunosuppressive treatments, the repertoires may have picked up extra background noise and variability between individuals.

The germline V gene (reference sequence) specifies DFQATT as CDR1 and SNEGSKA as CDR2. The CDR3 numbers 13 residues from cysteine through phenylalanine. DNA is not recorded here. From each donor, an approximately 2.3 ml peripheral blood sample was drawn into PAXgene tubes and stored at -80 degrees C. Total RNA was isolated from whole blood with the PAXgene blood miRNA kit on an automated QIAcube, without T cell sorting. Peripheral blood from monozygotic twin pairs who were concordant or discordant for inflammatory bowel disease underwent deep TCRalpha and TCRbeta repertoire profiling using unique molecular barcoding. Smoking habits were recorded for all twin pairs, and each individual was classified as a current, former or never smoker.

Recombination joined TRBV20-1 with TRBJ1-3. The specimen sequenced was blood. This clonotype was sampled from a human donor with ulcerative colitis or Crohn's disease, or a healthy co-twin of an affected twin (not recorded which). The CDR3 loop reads CSARDVGRNTIYF.